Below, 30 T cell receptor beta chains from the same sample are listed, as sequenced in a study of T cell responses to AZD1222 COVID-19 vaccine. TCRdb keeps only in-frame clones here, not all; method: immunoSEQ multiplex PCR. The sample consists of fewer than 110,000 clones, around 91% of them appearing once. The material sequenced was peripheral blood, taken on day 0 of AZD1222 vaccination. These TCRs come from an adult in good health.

The CDR3 nucleotides are TGCGCCAGCCTATCTACAAGGCCGGGACCTATTAATTCACCCCTCCACTTT. The encoded protein is CASLSTRPGPINSPLHF. V is TRBV23-1 and J is TRBJ1-6, with a tentative D call TRBD1 (5 bases). TRBV23-1 falls under the ORF class, with uncertain function. The ends were cut back, 8 bases at V and 6 bases at J, with 23 bases in the middle. The CDR3 is made up of 17 amino acids.

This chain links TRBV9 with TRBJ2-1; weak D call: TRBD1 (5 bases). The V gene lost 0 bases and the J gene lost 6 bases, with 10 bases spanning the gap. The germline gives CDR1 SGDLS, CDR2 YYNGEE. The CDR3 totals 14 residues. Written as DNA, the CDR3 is TGTGCCAGCAGCGTAGTCGGTACAGGCAATGAGCAGTTCTTC. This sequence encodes CASSVVGTGNEQFF.

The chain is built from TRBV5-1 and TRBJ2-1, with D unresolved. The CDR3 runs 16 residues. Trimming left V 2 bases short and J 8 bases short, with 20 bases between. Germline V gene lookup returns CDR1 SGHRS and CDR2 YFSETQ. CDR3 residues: CASSFLPGLLLDEQFF. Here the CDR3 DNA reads TGCGCCAGCAGCTTTTTACCTGGCCTCCTCTTGGATGAGCAGTTCTTC.

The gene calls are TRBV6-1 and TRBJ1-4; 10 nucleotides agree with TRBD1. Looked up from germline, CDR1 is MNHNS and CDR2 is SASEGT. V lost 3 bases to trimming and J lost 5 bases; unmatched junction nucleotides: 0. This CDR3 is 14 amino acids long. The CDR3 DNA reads TGTGCCAGCAGTGAGGGACAGGGGAATGAAAAACTGTTTTTT. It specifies CASSEGQGNEKLFF.

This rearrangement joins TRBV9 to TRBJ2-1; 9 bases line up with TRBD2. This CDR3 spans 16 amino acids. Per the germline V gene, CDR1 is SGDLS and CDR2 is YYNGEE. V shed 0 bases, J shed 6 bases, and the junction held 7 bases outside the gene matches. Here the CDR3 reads CASSVEGGGAVNEQFF. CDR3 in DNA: TGTGCCAGCAGCGTAGAGGGCGGGGGGGCCGTCAATGAGCAGTTCTTC. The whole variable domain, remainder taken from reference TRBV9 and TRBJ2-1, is DSGVTQTPKHLITATGQRVTLRCSPRSGDLSVYWYQQSLDQGLQFLIQYYNGEERAKGNILERFSAQQFPDLHSELNLSSLELGDSALYFCASSVEGGGAVNEQFFGPGTRLTVL.

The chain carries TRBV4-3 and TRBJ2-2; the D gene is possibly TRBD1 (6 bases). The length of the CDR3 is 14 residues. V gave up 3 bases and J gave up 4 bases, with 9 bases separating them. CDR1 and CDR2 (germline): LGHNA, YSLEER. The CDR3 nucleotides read TGCGCCAGCAGCCAGGGGGCGAGCACCGGGGAGCTGTTTTTT. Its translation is CASSQGASTGELFF.

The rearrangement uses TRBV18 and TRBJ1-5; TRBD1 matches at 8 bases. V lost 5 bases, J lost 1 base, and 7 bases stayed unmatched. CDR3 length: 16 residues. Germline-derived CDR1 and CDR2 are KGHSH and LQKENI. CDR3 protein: CASSTDRERSNQPQHF. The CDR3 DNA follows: TGTGCCAGCTCAACGGACAGGGAACGGAGCAATCAGCCCCAGCATTTT.

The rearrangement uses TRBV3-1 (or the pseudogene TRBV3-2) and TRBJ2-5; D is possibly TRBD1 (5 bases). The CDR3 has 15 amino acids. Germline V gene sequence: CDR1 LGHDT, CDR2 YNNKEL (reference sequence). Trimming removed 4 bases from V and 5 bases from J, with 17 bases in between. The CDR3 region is CASSLTGSRDETQYF. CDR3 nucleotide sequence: TGTGCCAGCAGCCTTACAGGTTCCAGGGATGAGACCCAGTACTTC.

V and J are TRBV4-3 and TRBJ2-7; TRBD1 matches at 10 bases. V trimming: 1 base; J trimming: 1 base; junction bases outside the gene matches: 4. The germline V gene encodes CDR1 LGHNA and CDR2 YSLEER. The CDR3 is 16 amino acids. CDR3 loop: CASSQGQGAPSYEQYF. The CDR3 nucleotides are TGCGCCAGCAGCCAAGGACAGGGGGCCCCTTCCTACGAGCAGTACTTC.

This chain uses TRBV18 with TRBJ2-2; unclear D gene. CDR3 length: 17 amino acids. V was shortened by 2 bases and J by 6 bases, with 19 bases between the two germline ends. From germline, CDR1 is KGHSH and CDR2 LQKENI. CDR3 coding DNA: TGTGCCAGCTCACCAGCGGTGTCCGGGCTCCGGGCCGGGGAGCTGTTTTTT. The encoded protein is CASSPAVSGLRAGELFF.

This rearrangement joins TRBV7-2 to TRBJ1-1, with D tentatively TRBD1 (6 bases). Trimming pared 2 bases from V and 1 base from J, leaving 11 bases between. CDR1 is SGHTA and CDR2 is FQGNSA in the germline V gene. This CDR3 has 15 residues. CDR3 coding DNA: TGTGCCAGCAGCTTAATGGGGGCTTCGAACACTGAAGCTTTCTTT. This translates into CASSLMGASNTEAFF. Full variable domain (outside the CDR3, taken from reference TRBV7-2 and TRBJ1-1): GAGVSQSPSNKVTEKGKDVELRCDPISGHTALYWYRQSLGQGLEFLIYFQGNSAPDKSGLPSDRFSAERTGGSVSTLTIQRTQQEDSAVYLCASSLMGASNTEAFFGQGTRLTVV.

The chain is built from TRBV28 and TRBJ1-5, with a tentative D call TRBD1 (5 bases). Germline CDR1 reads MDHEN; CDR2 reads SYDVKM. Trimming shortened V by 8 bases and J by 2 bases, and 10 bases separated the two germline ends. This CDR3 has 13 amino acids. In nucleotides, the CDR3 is TGTGCCAGCCAGTTAGGGGGCAATCAGCCCCAGCATTTT. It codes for CASQLGGNQPQHF. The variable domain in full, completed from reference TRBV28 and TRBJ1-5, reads DVKVTQSSRYLVKRTGEKVFLECVQDMDHENMFWYRQDPGLGLRLIYFSYDVKMKEKGDIPEGYSVSREKKERFSLILESASTNQTSMYLCASQLGGNQPQHFGDGTRLSIL.

The CDR3 nucleotides read TGTGCCAGCAGCCAAAAACTGAAAGGAGTTGAAGCTTTCTTT. Translation: CASSQKLKGVEAFF. The V gene is TRBV14, the J gene TRBJ1-1; no clear D. The CDR3 contains 14 residues. The germline CDR1 and CDR2 sequences are SGHDN and FVKESK. V lost 2 bases and J 7 bases, leaving 14 bases between the germline ends. The full variable domain, completed using reference TRBV14 and TRBJ1-1, is EAGVTQFPSHSVIEKGQTVTLRCDPISGHDNLYWYRRVMGKEIKFLLHFVKESKQDESGMPNNRFLAERTGGTYSTLKVQPAELEDSGVYFCASSQKLKGVEAFFGQGTRLTVV.

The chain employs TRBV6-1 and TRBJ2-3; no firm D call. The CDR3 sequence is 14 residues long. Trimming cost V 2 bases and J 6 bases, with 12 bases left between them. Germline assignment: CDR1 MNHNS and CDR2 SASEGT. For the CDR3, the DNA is TGTGCCAGCAGTGAATTTGGAGCGAGGGATACGCAGTATTTT. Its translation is CASSEFGARDTQYF.

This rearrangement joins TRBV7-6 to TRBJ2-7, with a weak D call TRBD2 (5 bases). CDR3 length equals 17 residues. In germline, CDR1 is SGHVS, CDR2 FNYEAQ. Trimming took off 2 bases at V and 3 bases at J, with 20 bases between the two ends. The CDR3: CASSLSPSGGFYYEQYF. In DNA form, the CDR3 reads TGTGCCAGCAGCTTATCCCCCTCTGGCGGGTTTTACTACGAGCAGTACTTC.

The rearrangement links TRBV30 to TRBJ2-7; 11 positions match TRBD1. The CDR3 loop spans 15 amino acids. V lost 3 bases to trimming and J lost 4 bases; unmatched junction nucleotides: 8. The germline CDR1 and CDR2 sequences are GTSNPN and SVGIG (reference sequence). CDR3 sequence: CAWRPGQGVMYEQYF. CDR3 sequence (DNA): TGTGCCTGGAGACCGGGACAGGGGGTTATGTACGAGCAGTACTTC.

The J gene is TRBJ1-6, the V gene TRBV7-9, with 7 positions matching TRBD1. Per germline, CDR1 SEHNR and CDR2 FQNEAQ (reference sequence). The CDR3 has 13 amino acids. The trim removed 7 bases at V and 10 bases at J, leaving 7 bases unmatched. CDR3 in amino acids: CASNTGAFSPLHF. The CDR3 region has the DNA TGTGCCAGCAATACAGGGGCGTTCTCACCCCTCCACTTT. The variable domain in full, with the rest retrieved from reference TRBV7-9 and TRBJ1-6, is DTGVSQNPRHKITKRGQNVTFRCDPISEHNRLYWYRQTLGQGPEFLTYFQNEAQLEKSRLLSDRFSAERPKGSFSTLEIQRTEQGDSAMYLCASNTGAFSPLHFGNGTRLTVT.

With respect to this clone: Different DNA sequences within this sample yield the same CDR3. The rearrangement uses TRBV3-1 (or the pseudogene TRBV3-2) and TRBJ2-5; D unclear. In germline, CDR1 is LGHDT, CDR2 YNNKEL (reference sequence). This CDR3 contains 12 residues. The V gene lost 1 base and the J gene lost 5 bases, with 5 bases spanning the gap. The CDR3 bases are TGTGCCAGCAGCCAAGTCGGGGAGACCCAGTACTTC. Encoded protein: CASSQVGETQYF.

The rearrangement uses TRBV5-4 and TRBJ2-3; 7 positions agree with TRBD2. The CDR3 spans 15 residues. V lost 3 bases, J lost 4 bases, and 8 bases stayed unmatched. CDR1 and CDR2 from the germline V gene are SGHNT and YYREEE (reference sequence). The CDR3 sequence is CASSSELASADTQYF. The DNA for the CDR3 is TGTGCCAGCAGCTCAGAACTAGCGAGTGCAGATACGCAGTATTTT.

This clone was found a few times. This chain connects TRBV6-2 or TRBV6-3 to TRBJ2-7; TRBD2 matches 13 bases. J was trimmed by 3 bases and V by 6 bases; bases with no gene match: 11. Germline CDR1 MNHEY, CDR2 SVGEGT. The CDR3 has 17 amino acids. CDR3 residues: CASSLTSGGAFLYEQYF. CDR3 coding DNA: TGTGCCAGCAGCCTTACTAGCGGGGGGGCCTTTCTCTACGAGCAGTACTTC.

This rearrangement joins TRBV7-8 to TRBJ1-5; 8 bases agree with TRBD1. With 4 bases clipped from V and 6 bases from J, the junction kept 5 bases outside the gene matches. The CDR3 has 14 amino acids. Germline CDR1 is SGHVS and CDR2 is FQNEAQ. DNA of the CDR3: TGTGCCAGCAGCTCGGACAGGGTAGGTCAGCCCCAGCATTTT. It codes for CASSSDRVGQPQHF.

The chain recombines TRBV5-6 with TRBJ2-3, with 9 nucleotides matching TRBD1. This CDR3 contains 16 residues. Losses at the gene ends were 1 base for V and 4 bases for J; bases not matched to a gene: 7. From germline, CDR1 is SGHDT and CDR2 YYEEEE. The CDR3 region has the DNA TGTGCCAGCAGCTTGTCGGGACAGGGAAGTGCAGATACGCAGTATTTT. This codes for CASSLSGQGSADTQYF.

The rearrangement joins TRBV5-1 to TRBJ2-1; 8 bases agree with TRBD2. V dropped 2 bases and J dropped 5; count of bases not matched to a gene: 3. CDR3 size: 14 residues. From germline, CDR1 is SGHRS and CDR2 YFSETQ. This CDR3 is CASSLGLADNEQFF. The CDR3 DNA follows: TGCGCCAGCAGCTTAGGACTAGCAGACAATGAGCAGTTCTTC.

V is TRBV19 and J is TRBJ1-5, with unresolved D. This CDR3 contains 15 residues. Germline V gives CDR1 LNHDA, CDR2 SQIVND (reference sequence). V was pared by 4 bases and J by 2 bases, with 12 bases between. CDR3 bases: TGTGCCAGTAGTAGACTCCCGGGAGGCAATCAGCCCCAGCATTTT. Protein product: CASSRLPGGNQPQHF.

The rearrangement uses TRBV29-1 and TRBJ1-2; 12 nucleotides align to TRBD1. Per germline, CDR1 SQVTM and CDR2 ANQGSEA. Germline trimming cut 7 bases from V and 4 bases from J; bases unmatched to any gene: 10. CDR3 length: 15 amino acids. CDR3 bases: TGCAGCGCCGGGACAGGGGGCGTTGGAGGCTATGGCTACACCTTC. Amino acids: CSAGTGGVGGYGYTF.

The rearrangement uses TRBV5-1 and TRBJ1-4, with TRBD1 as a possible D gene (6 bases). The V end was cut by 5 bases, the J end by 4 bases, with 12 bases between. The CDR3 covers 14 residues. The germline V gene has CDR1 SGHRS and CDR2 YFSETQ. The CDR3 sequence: CASRRTAINEKLFF. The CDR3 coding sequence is TGCGCCAGCAGACGGACAGCTATTAATGAAAAACTGTTTTTT.

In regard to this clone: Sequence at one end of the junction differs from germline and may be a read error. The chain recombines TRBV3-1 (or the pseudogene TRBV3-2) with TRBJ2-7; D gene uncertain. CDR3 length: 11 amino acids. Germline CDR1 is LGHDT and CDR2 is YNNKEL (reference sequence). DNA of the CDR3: TGTGCCAGCAGCAAAGACCTGGAGCAGTACTTC. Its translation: CASSKDLEQYF.

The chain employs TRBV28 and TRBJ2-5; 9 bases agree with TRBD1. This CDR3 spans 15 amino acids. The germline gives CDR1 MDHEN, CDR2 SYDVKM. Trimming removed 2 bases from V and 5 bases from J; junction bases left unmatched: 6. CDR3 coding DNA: TGTGCCAGCAGTTTAGGGGGACAGGGTCTGGAGACCCAGTACTTC. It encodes CASSLGGQGLETQYF. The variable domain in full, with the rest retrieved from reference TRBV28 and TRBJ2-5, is DVKVTQSSRYLVKRTGEKVFLECVQDMDHENMFWYRQDPGLGLRLIYFSYDVKMKEKGDIPEGYSVSREKKERFSLILESASTNQTSMYLCASSLGGQGLETQYFGPGTRLLVL.

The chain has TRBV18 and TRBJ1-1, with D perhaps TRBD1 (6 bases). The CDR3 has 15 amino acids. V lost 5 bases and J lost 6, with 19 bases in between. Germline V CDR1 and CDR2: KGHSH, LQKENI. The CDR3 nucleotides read TGTGCCAGCTCAGGGGGCCCCTTGGGGTTGTCTGAAGCTTTCTTT. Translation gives CASSGGPLGLSEAFF.

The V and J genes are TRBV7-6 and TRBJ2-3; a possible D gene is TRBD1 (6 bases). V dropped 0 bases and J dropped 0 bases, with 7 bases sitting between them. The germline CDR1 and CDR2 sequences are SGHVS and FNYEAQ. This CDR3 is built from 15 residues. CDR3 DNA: TGTGCCAGCAGCTTAGCACAGGGAAGCACAGATACGCAGTATTTT. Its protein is CASSLAQGSTDTQYF.